This TCR beta chain was sequenced for a study of blood T cell repertoires in COVID-19. Study-level information: Acute and convalescent COVID-19 samples came from the United States, Italy and Spain. PBMCs, B-cell-depleted T cells, or T cells provided the cDNA or gDNA that made up the material.

Germline loops: CDR1 SGHKS, CDR2 YYEKEE (reference sequence). The ends were cut back, 0 bases at V and 5 bases at J, with 8 bases in the middle. The CDR3 extends over 14 amino acids. Per the study methods: Cell counts per sample came from amplifying reference gene primers. The table came from immunoSEQ multiplex PCR; TCRdb's copy has only in-frame clones and leaves some out. The V and J calls and clone size were taken over from that table, and D and trimming were inferred from the DNA. This table holds 45,000 to 55,000 clones, approximately 86% found once. The J gene is TRBJ2-2, the V gene TRBV5-5; tentatively, D is TRBD1 (5 bases). The origin of this receptor is an older man with active COVID-19. The specimen was peripheral blood. CDR3 in amino acids: CASSLVRVTGELFF. Written as DNA, the CDR3 is TGTGCCAGCAGCTTGGTCAGGGTTACCGGGGAGCTGTTTTTT.